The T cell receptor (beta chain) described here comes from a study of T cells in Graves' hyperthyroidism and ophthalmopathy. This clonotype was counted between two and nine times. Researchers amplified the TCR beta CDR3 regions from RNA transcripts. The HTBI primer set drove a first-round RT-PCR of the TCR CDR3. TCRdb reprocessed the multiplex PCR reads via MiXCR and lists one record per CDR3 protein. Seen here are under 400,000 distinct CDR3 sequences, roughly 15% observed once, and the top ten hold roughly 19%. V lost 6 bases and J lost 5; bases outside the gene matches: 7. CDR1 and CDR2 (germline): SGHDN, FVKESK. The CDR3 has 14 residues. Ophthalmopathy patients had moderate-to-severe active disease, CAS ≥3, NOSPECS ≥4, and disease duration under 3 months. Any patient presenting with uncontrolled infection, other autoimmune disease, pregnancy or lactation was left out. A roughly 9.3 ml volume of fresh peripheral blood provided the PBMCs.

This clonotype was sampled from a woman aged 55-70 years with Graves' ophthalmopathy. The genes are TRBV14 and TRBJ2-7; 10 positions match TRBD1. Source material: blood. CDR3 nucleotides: TGTGCCAGCAGGGGACAGGGGCGAGGGGACGAGCAGTACTTC. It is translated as CASRGQGRGDEQYF.